The rows below give T cell receptor beta chains drawn from one sample of a study of blood T cells in healthy people across ages. TCRdb processed the 5' RACE reads anew with MiXCR; each CDR3 protein has one entry. The data hold roughly 1,300,000 distinct CDR3 sequences, with around 59% observed a single time. The sample consisted of blood. The receptors derive from a man between 18 and 29 years old in good health. The CDR3 runs from the conserved cysteine through the conserved F or W. D genes are given only for firm matches. Expanded clones are given a class, and other clones once, few, many or no size at all.

cdr3_aa cdr3_nt clone_size j_call d_call v_call
CASSLDQTNSPLHF TGTGCCAGCAGCTTGGACCAGACAAATTCACCCCTCCACTTT . TRBJ1-6 . TRBV5-4
CASSLAPGTGGYGYTF TGTGCCAGCAGCTTGGCCCCCGGGACAGGGGGTTATGGCTACACCTTC . TRBJ1-2 TRBD1 TRBV5-6
CASSLGEFPYEQYF TGCGCCAGCAGCTTGGGGGAGTTCCCGTACGAGCAGTACTTC . TRBJ2-7 . TRBV5-1
CASSDSTYSPLHF TGTGCCAGCAGTGACAGCACGTATTCACCCCTCCACTTT . TRBJ1-6 . TRBV6-5
CASPGQGASEAFF TGTGCCAGTCCGGGACAGGGGGCTTCAGAAGCTTTCTTT . TRBJ1-1 TRBD1 TRBV2
CASAPGYNEQFF TGTGCTAGCGCTCCGGGGTACAATGAGCAGTTCTTC . TRBJ2-1 . TRBV12-5
CASGRGLVYNEQFF TGCGCCAGCGGGAGGGGACTAGTATACAATGAGCAGTTCTTC . TRBJ2-1 TRBD2 TRBV4-1
CASSLGGGRVNTEAFF TGTGCCAGCAGCTTAGGGGGAGGACGGGTGAACACTGAAGCTTTCTTT . TRBJ1-1 . TRBV7-6
CSARDHTGSGPERYF TGCAGTGCTAGAGATCACACAGGGAGCGGCCCCGAGCGGTACTTC . TRBJ2-4 . TRBV20-1
CSVRKPDGTYEQYF TGCAGCGTTAGAAAGCCGGACGGCACCTACGAGCAGTACTTC . TRBJ2-7 . TRBV29-1
CASSAIMNTEAFF TGTGCCAGCAGTGCAATCATGAACACTGAAGCTTTCTTT . TRBJ1-1 . TRBV6-5
CASSYQPGQYGARRANVLTF TGTGCCAGCAGTTACCAACCCGGACAGTACGGGGCAAGAAGGGCCAACGTCCTGACTTTC . TRBJ2-6 . TRBV6-2/TRBV6-3
CSALAGSHNEQFF TGCAGCGCCTTAGCGGGGTCCCACAATGAGCAGTTCTTC few TRBJ2-1 TRBD2 TRBV29-1
CASSLALGRGRVDTQYF TGCGCCAGCAGCTTGGCCCTGGGCAGGGGCCGGGTAGATACGCAGTATTTT . TRBJ2-3 . TRBV5-1
CASSKLGEREPSTDTQYF TGTGCCAGCAGTAAGCTGGGGGAGCGGGAGCCTAGCACAGATACGCAGTATTTT once TRBJ2-3 TRBD2 TRBV6-1
CASSQGEPGNQPQHF TGCGCCAGCAGCCAAGGGGAACCAGGCAATCAGCCCCAGCATTTT . TRBJ1-5 . TRBV4-1
CASTDGTGSGYTF TGTGCCAGCACCGACGGGACAGGGAGTGGCTACACCTTC . TRBJ1-2 TRBD1 TRBV6-1
CASSRRIAGDDEQYF TGCGCCAGCAGCCGGAGAATAGCGGGAGACGACGAGCAGTACTTC . TRBJ2-7 TRBD2 TRBV4-1
CASSLRVGAYYNEQFF TGTGCCAGCAGCCTCCGAGTAGGGGCCTACTACAATGAGCAGTTCTTC . TRBJ2-1 . TRBV4-2
CASGPELSYNEQFF TGTGCCAGTGGGCCGGAGCTCTCCTACAATGAGCAGTTCTTC . TRBJ2-1 . TRBV27
CASSGFKPGSNQPQHF TGTGCCAGCTCGGGATTTAAGCCAGGTAGCAATCAGCCCCAGCATTTT . TRBJ1-5 . TRBV6-6
CASSLYPGTGDPYEQYF TGTGCCAGCAGTTTATATCCCGGGACAGGGGATCCCTACGAGCAGTACTTC . TRBJ2-7 TRBD1 TRBV27
CASSYATSYEQYF TGTGCCAGCAGTTACGCTACATCCTACGAGCAGTACTTC . TRBJ2-7 . TRBV6-5
CASSKTERGEAFF TGTGCCAGCAGCAAAACAGAAAGAGGTGAAGCTTTCTTT . TRBJ1-1 . TRBV12-3/TRBV12-4
CASSSRTSGLPVYEQYF TGTGCCAGCAGCTCTAGGACTAGCGGGCTGCCGGTCTACGAGCAGTACTTC . TRBJ2-7 TRBD2 TRBV13
CASSQVGQLLNSGNTIYF TGCGCCAGCAGCCAAGTGGGACAGCTCCTTAACTCTGGAAACACCATATATTTT . TRBJ1-3 TRBD1 TRBV4-1
CASSQDSNRGRNGYTF TGTGCCAGCAGCCAAGATAGTAACAGGGGGCGGAATGGCTACACCTTC . TRBJ1-2 TRBD1 TRBV4-2
CSAGGGTGEWVSYNEQFF TGCAGCGCCGGGGGAGGGACAGGGGAGTGGGTTAGCTACAATGAGCAGTTCTTC . TRBJ2-1 TRBD1 TRBV29-1
CATGLYEQYF TGTGCCACCGGCCTTTACGAGCAGTACTTC few TRBJ2-7 . TRBV28
CASSQELRGAEAFF TGCGCCAGCAGCCAAGAGTTAAGGGGCGCTGAAGCTTTCTTT . TRBJ1-1 . TRBV4-3
CAISELTGGAYNEQFF TGTGCCATCAGTGAGCTTACCGGGGGGGCCTACAATGAGCAGTTCTTC . TRBJ2-1 TRBD2 TRBV10-3
CASSQDPPVSSYNSPLHF TGCGCCAGCAGCCAAGATCCCCCGGTGAGCTCCTATAATTCACCCCTCCACTTT . TRBJ1-6 . TRBV4-3
CSVDESTDTQYF TGCAGCGTTGATGAGAGCACAGATACGCAGTATTTT . TRBJ2-3 . TRBV29-1
CASSNWDTNTEAFF TGTGCCAGCAGTAACTGGGACACGAACACTGAAGCTTTCTTT . TRBJ1-1 . TRBV25-1
CATPGQSNYGYTF TGTGCCACTCCGGGACAGTCGAACTATGGCTACACCTTC . TRBJ1-2 TRBD1 TRBV7-9
CSVERGVREAFF TGCAGCGTTGAAAGGGGCGTGAGGGAAGCTTTCTTT . TRBJ1-1 . TRBV29-1
CASSLTSRFEQFF TGTGCCAGCAGCCTGACTAGCCGGTTTGAGCAGTTCTTC . TRBJ2-1 TRBD2 TRBV27
CATSSQVAPDTQYF TGTGCCACCAGCAGCCAAGTTGCTCCAGATACGCAGTATTTT . TRBJ2-3 . TRBV15
CAGSPLAALAKNIQYF TGTGCCGGCAGTCCTCTAGCGGCTCTAGCCAAAAACATTCAGTACTTC once TRBJ2-4 TRBD2 TRBV28
CASSLEAALRYEQYF TGTGCCAGCAGCTTAGAGGCGGCCCTCCGCTACGAGCAGTACTTC . TRBJ2-7 . TRBV11-2
CASSQQGVAYEQYF TGTGCCAGCAGCCAACAGGGGGTTGCCTACGAGCAGTACTTC few TRBJ2-7 TRBD1 TRBV7-2
CATSDPTSTTKETQYF TGTGCCACCAGTGACCCTACTAGCACAACGAAAGAGACCCAGTACTTC many TRBJ2-5 . TRBV24-1
CASSLEGRGQRGYTF TGTGCCAGCAGCTTAGAGGGCAGGGGGCAAAGAGGCTACACCTTC . TRBJ1-2 TRBD1 TRBV7-2
CASSPNQQAGAFF TGTGCCAGCTCACCAAACCAACAGGCCGGCGCTTTCTTT . TRBJ1-1 . TRBV18
CASSLLSGVTYNEQFF TGCGCCAGCAGCCTCCTTAGCGGGGTGACCTACAATGAGCAGTTCTTC . TRBJ2-1 TRBD2 TRBV4-1
CATSAQGQGLETQYF TGCGCCACCAGTGCCCAGGGACAGGGTTTGGAGACCCAGTACTTC . TRBJ2-5 TRBD1 TRBV24-1
CASSRERTSTDTQYF TGTGCCAGCAGCCGTGAGAGAACTAGCACGGATACGCAGTATTTT . TRBJ2-3 . TRBV3-1
CATSRADVGGSYEQYF TGTGCCACCAGCAGAGCGGACGTGGGAGGCTCCTACGAGCAGTACTTC . TRBJ2-7 . TRBV15
CASSLGARHSGYTF TGTGCCAGCAGTTTAGGGGCCCGGCATTCTGGCTACACCTTC . TRBJ1-2 . TRBV27
CASSYLGRTEAFF TGTGCCAGCAGTTATTTGGGGAGGACTGAAGCTTTCTTT few TRBJ1-1 . TRBV6-2/TRBV6-3
CASSPTGSGTETQYF TGTGCCAGCAGTCCCACCGGGAGCGGGACAGAGACCCAGTACTTC . TRBJ2-5 TRBD2 TRBV27
CASQPGENTEAFF TGTGCCTCTCAACCGGGGGAGAACACTGAAGCTTTCTTT . TRBJ1-1 . TRBV10-3
CSARSPGTPILHEQFF TGCAGTGCTAGATCGCCAGGGACCCCAATTCTTCATGAGCAGTTCTTC . TRBJ2-1 . TRBV20-1
CSVPRWGQETQYF TGCAGCGTGCCCCGTTGGGGACAAGAGACCCAGTACTTC . TRBJ2-5 . TRBV29-1
CASGAWGARGGNTEAFF TGTGCCAGCGGCGCGTGGGGCGCACGAGGAGGGAACACTGAAGCTTTCTTT . TRBJ1-1 . TRBV7-2
CASSGLATYNEQFF TGTGCCAGCAGTGGGCTAGCAACCTACAATGAGCAGTTCTTC . TRBJ2-1 . TRBV7-9
CASSVQTGWADTQYF TGTGCCAGCAGCGTCCAGACAGGTTGGGCAGATACGCAGTATTTT . TRBJ2-3 . TRBV9
CASSQDFVTTNEKLFF TGCGCCAGCAGCCAAGATTTTGTCACAACTAATGAAAAACTGTTTTTT . TRBJ1-4 . TRBV4-1
CASSSGLAGGLDTQYF TGCGCCAGCAGCTCCGGACTAGCGGGAGGTTTAGATACGCAGTATTTT . TRBJ2-3 TRBD2 TRBV5-1
CASSELGTRLEAQYF TGTGCCAGCAGTGAATTGGGGACCAGATTGGAGGCGCAGTATTTT . TRBJ2-3 . TRBV6-1